This TCR beta chain originates from a study of T cell changes during pregnancy in multiple sclerosis. Germline values: CDR1 SGHKS, CDR2 YYEKEE (reference sequence). V lost 5 bases to trimming and J lost 0 bases, with 5 bases between them. The CDR3 is 12 residues long. TCRdb keeps only in-frame clones here, not all; method: immunoSEQ multiplex PCR. The table lists around 43,000 clones, 92% of them singletons, with around 0.8% in the top ten. The sequence came from a female donor with multiple sclerosis, enrolled in a pregnancy study. Sequenced material: CD4+ T cells from peripheral blood mononuclear cells, taken before pregnancy. The chain is built from TRBV5-5 and TRBJ1-1, with D uncertain. This CDR3 reads CASSTVNTEAFF. The CDR3 DNA follows: TGTGCCAGCAGTACAGTGAACACTGAAGCTTTCTTT.